This TCR beta chain is from a study of blood T cell repertoires in COVID-19. Study in general: Specimens from acute and convalescent COVID-19 originated in the United States, Italy and Spain.

As to this clone: A read error may produce the germline difference seen at one junction end.

Per the authors' pipeline: Estimates of nucleated cell counts were drawn from the amplification of reference gene primers. TCRdb keeps only in-frame clones here, not all; method: immunoSEQ multiplex PCR. For V, J and clone size, that table is used; D and trimming come from the DNA. Of roughly 180,000 clones listed, approximately 81% are singletons. The sequenced sample was peripheral blood. The receptor's source is a woman at least 80 years old with active or convalescent COVID-19.

The CDR3 DNA reads TGTGCCAGCAGCTACAGACAGGGTCGGGAATTATTC. Translation gives CASSYRQGRELF. The rearrangement uses TRBV6-5 and TRBJ2-7, with TRBD1 identical over 7 bases. Germline assignment: CDR1 MNHEY and CDR2 SVGAGI. The CDR3 is 12 amino acids.